The next 14 T cell receptor beta chains were all read from a single sample in a study of T cell clones after liver transplantation. Method: immunoSEQ multiplex PCR; TCRdb's copy keeps in-frame clones and lacks some. The repertoire holds over 50,000 clones, roughly 83% seen once, with approximately 8.5% in the top ten. Here the sequenced sample was CD4+ T cells from blood, taken before liver transplant. Every receptor here comes from a human donor who received a liver transplant.

For the CDR3, the DNA is TGCGCCAGCAGTCGACCGGAAGTTGACGAGCAGTACTTC. Translating gives CASSRPEVDEQYF. The rearrangement links TRBV23-1 to TRBJ2-7; D is unclear. TRBV23-1 is flagged as an ORF with uncertain function. The CDR3 length is 13 residues. Deletions cut 4 bases from V and 5 bases from J, with 12 bases between.

As DNA, the CDR3 is TGTGCCAGCTCACTGGCGGCAGGGGCTTCCACTGAAGCTTTCTTT. This sequence encodes CASSLAAGASTEAFF. The V gene is TRBV18, the J gene TRBJ1-1; maybe TRBD1 (6 bases). The germline gives CDR1 KGHSH, CDR2 LQKENI. V was cut by 4 bases and J by 4 bases, with 16 bases left in between. This CDR3 contains 15 residues. Full variable domain (rest looked up from reference TRBV18 and TRBJ1-1): NAGVMQNPRHLVRRRGQEARLRCSPMKGHSHVYWYRQLPEEGLKFMVYLQKENIIDESGMPKERFSAEFPKEGPSILRIQQVVRGDSAAYFCASSLAAGASTEAFFGQGTRLTVV.

This clone turned up a few times. The chain couples TRBV6-5 to TRBJ1-5, with 8 bases that match TRBD1. The germline gives CDR1 MNHEY, CDR2 SVGAGI. The length of the CDR3 is 15 residues. V lost 6 bases to trimming and J lost 2 bases; unmatched junction nucleotides: 6. The CDR3 DNA follows: TGTGCCAGCAGCAGACAGGGGACGGGCAATCAGCCCCAGCATTTT. It codes for CASSRQGTGNQPQHF.

This chain connects TRBV5-5 to TRBJ1-1, with no clear D. Germline V CDR1 and CDR2: SGHKS, YYEKEE (reference sequence). V was cut by 1 base and J by 6 bases, with 10 bases left in between. The CDR3 runs to 13 residues. CDR3 nucleotides: TGTGCCAGCAGCTTGACATTGGTGGCTGAAGCTTTCTTT. Amino acid sequence: CASSLTLVAEAFF.

The chain combines TRBV11-2 with TRBJ2-1; 9 bases map to TRBD2. Germline lookup yields CDR1 SGHAT and CDR2 FQNNGV. The CDR3 has 15 amino acids. The V and J ends lost 5 bases and 8 bases, in that order; junction bases with no gene match: 10. CDR3 region: CASSPTAGGPHEQFF. The CDR3 DNA sequence: TGTGCCAGCAGCCCGACGGCGGGGGGGCCACATGAGCAGTTCTTC.

This chain connects TRBV18 to TRBJ1-5; 9 bases map to TRBD1. Germline CDR1 and CDR2: KGHSH and LQKENI. V was clipped by 3 bases and J by 2 bases; unmatched bases: 5. This CDR3 has 16 amino acids. The CDR3 coding sequence is TGTGCCAGCTCACCCGGACAGGGGAATGGCAATCAGCCCCAGCATTTT. This codes for CASSPGQGNGNQPQHF.

This chain joins TRBV11-1 and TRBJ1-2, with D possibly TRBD1 on 5 matching bases. CDR1 and CDR2 from the germline V gene are SGHAT and FQDESV (reference sequence). The ends were cut back, 3 bases at V and 7 bases at J, with 9 bases in the middle. This CDR3 spans 12 amino acids. The CDR3 region is CASSFSGSGYTF. In nucleotides, the CDR3 is TGTGCCAGCAGCTTTTCAGGGTCTGGCTACACCTTC.

J is TRBJ2-6 and V is TRBV19; D unresolved. Germline CDR1 LNHDA, CDR2 SQIVND (reference sequence). Trimming removed 2 bases at V and 3 bases at J, with 8 bases between. This CDR3 is 15 amino acids long. The CDR3 spells CASSITQFGANVLTF. The DNA of the CDR3 is TGTGCCAGTAGTATAACACAGTTTGGGGCCAACGTCCTGACTTTC.

The chain is built from TRBV4-1 and TRBJ1-5; D is unclear. Germline V gene data show CDR1 as MGHRA and CDR2 as YSYEKL. V was clipped by 3 bases and J by 1 base, with 13 bases between them. The CDR3 covers 16 residues. The CDR3 region has the DNA TGCGCCAGCAGCCATCGGTCTAGGCTAAGCAATCAGCCCCAGCATTTT. Its translation is CASSHRSRLSNQPQHF.

This rearrangement joins TRBV7-2 to TRBJ1-3; the D is unclear. Germline CDR1 SGHTA, CDR2 FQGNSA. The CDR3 loop spans 14 amino acids. Trimming removed 2 bases at V and 4 bases at J, with 9 bases between. CDR3 residues: CASSLSRAGNTIYF. In DNA form, the CDR3 reads TGTGCCAGCAGCTTAAGTAGGGCCGGAAACACCATATATTTT.

The chain employs TRBV4-3 and TRBJ1-2; the D gene is possibly TRBD1 (6 bases). The CDR3 is 15 residues long. V was clipped by 0 bases and J by 6 bases, with 14 bases between them. Germline assignment: CDR1 LGHNA and CDR2 YSLEER. CDR3 in DNA: TGCGCCAGCAGCCAAGAACAGGGCCAAATGGATGGCTACACCTTC. It codes for CASSQEQGQMDGYTF.

The chain employs TRBV27 and TRBJ1-1, with 7 positions matching TRBD1. The J segment lost 5 bases and the V segment lost 1 base, leaving 7 bases of the junction unmatched. The CDR3 spans 15 residues. CDR1 and CDR2 (germline): MNHEY, SMNVEV (reference sequence). The CDR3 protein is CASSLYTGVGTEAFF. The CDR3 nucleotides are TGTGCCAGCAGTTTATACACAGGGGTGGGGACTGAAGCTTTCTTT.

This clone appeared once. The chain carries TRBV5-4 and TRBJ2-7; 7 bases fit TRBD2. Germline CDR1 reads SGHNT; CDR2 reads YYREEE (reference sequence). V lost 7 bases to trimming and J lost 7 bases; unmatched junction nucleotides: 11. The CDR3 spans 13 residues. CDR3 protein: CASALGGSGEQYF. For the CDR3, the DNA is TGTGCCAGCGCGTTGGGGGGGTCGGGGGAGCAGTACTTC. The whole variable domain, remainder taken from reference TRBV5-4 and TRBJ2-7, is ETGVTQSPTHLIKTRGQQVTLRCSSQSGHNTVSWYQQALGQGPQFIFQYYREEENGRGNFPPRFSGLQFPNYSSELNVNALELDDSALYLCASALGGSGEQYFGPGTRLTVT.

The gene calls are TRBV5-6 and TRBJ1-2; D is possibly TRBD1 (5 bases). The V gene lost 1 base and the J gene lost 7 bases, with 11 bases spanning the gap. The germline V gene has CDR1 SGHDT and CDR2 YYEEEE. CDR3 length: 13 amino acids. The CDR3 region has the DNA TGTGCCAGCAGCTTGTATGGGGGTGGTGGCTACACCTTC. This sequence encodes CASSLYGGGGYTF.